The rows below give T cell receptor beta chains drawn from one sample of a study of T cell repertoires in cytomegalovirus infection. A single record per CDR3 protein comes from TCRdb applying MiXCR to the reads. The profile covers 160,000 or so distinct CDR3 sequences, with roughly a quarter appearing a single time and 10% to 11% taken by the ten largest. Source material: PBMCs. These receptors came from a human donor in good health (CMV status not recorded). Some clones in this sample may be carry-over from other donors' samples. CDR3s include the opening cysteine and the closing phenylalanine or tryptophan. Each record gives: V gene, CDR3 length, clone size, D gene, J gene, CDR3 DNA, CDR3 protein. The D gene is left open where the match is weak. Rows may omit the clone size; those that give it use once, few, many or a size class.

v_gene: TRBV6-6
len: 14
abundance: few
d_gene: NA
j_gene: TRBJ1-5
CDR3nt: TGTGCCAGCAGTTACCAAACGGATAATCAGCCCCAGCATTTT
CDR3aa: CASSYQTDNQPQHF

v_gene: TRBV18
len: 13
abundance: few
d_gene: NA
j_gene: TRBJ2-3
CDR3nt: TGTGCCAGCTCACCAGGGGTCACAGATACGCAGTATTTT
CDR3aa: CASSPGVTDTQYF

v_gene: TRBV20-1
len: 11
abundance: few
d_gene: NA
j_gene: TRBJ2-3
CDR3nt: TGCAGTGCCCGATACGCAGATACGCAGTATTTT
CDR3aa: CSARYADTQYF

v_gene: TRBV7-2
len: 13
abundance: many
d_gene: NA
j_gene: TRBJ2-7
CDR3nt: TGTGCCAGCAGCTTAGAGGGTGGGTACGAGCAGTACTTC
CDR3aa: CASSLEGGYEQYF

v_gene: TRBV5-6
len: 15
abundance: NA
d_gene: NA
j_gene: TRBJ1-5
CDR3nt: TGTGCCAGCAGCGCAGGTCTGTATAGCAATCAGCCCCAGCATTTT
CDR3aa: CASSAGLYSNQPQHF

v_gene: TRBV7-8
len: 16
abundance: NA
d_gene: NA
j_gene: TRBJ2-7
CDR3nt: TGTGCCAGCAGCCCAAGACAGAAATTACTCTCCTACGAGCAGTACTTC
CDR3aa: CASSPRQKLLSYEQYF

v_gene: TRBV28
len: 14
abundance: NA
d_gene: NA
j_gene: TRBJ1-2
CDR3nt: TGTGCCAGCAGTTTGTTGGGGGCGCCGGGAGGCTACACCTTC
CDR3aa: CASSLLGAPGGYTF

v_gene: TRBV12-3/TRBV12-4
len: 16
abundance: few
d_gene: TRBD2
j_gene: TRBJ2-4
CDR3nt: TGTGCCAGCAGTCCCTTAGCGGGGCTTGCCAAAAACATTCAGTACTTC
CDR3aa: CASSPLAGLAKNIQYF

v_gene: TRBV28
len: 16
abundance: NA
d_gene: NA
j_gene: TRBJ1-2
CDR3nt: TGTGCCAGCACCGAGGGGGGGTTCTTTTTTTATTATGGCTACACCTTC
CDR3aa: CASTEGGFFFYYGYTF

v_gene: TRBV28
len: 12
abundance: NA
d_gene: NA
j_gene: TRBJ2-7
CDR3nt: TGTGCCAGCAGTTTAGGTCAAACCGAGCAGTACTTC
CDR3aa: CASSLGQTEQYF

v_gene: TRBV7-9
len: 15
abundance: NA
d_gene: NA
j_gene: TRBJ1-1
CDR3nt: TGTGCCAGCAGCCCCGAGTGGGAGAGGAACACTGAAGCTTTCTTT
CDR3aa: CASSPEWERNTEAFF

v_gene: TRBV28
len: 17
abundance: NA
d_gene: NA
j_gene: TRBJ1-3
CDR3nt: TGTGCCAGCAGTCTAGTGACTGACACCCTATCTGGAAACACCATATATTTT
CDR3aa: CASSLVTDTLSGNTIYF

v_gene: TRBV19
len: 15
abundance: many
d_gene: NA
j_gene: TRBJ2-7
CDR3nt: TGTGCCAGTAGTATTGACTTCTCCCGGTTAAGCGAGCAGTACTTC
CDR3aa: CASSIDFSRLSEQYF

v_gene: TRBV7-9
len: 13
abundance: few
d_gene: NA
j_gene: TRBJ1-4
CDR3nt: TGTGCCAGCAGCCGCGGGTCAGATGAAAAACTGTTTTTT
CDR3aa: CASSRGSDEKLFF

v_gene: TRBV28
len: 15
abundance: NA
d_gene: TRBD1
j_gene: TRBJ2-1
CDR3nt: TGTGCCAGCAGTTTTTCGGGGACAGGGGGCGTTGAGCAGTTCTTC
CDR3aa: CASSFSGTGGVEQFF

v_gene: TRBV6-5
len: 15
abundance: NA
d_gene: TRBD2
j_gene: TRBJ2-7
CDR3nt: TGTGCCAGCAGTTACGGGGCTAGCGGGAGAGCCGAGCAGTACTTC
CDR3aa: CASSYGASGRAEQYF

v_gene: TRBV15
len: 13
abundance: many
d_gene: TRBD1
j_gene: TRBJ2-7
CDR3nt: TGTGCCACCCGGGACAGGTCCTCCTACGAGCAGTACTTC
CDR3aa: CATRDRSSYEQYF

v_gene: TRBV20-1
len: 12
abundance: many
d_gene: NA
j_gene: TRBJ1-1
CDR3nt: TGCAGTGCTAGAAGGACGAACACTGAAGCTTTCTTT
CDR3aa: CSARRTNTEAFF

v_gene: TRBV19
len: 13
abundance: NA
d_gene: NA
j_gene: TRBJ2-3
CDR3nt: TGTGCCAGTATTATCGGCCTCCAGGATACGCAGTATTTT
CDR3aa: CASIIGLQDTQYF

v_gene: TRBV7-9
len: 16
abundance: many
d_gene: TRBD2
j_gene: TRBJ2-3
CDR3nt: TGTGCCAGCAGCCCCCGCCGGCTAGCGGGATCAGATACGCAGTATTTT
CDR3aa: CASSPRRLAGSDTQYF

v_gene: TRBV28
len: 15
abundance: NA
d_gene: NA
j_gene: TRBJ2-7
CDR3nt: TGTGCCAGCAGTTTAGGGATAGGGGATCTACGAGGGCAGTACTTC
CDR3aa: CASSLGIGDLRGQYF

v_gene: TRBV7-8
len: 17
abundance: many
d_gene: TRBD1
j_gene: TRBJ2-2
CDR3nt: TGTGCCAGCAGCCCCCTCGGTCCGGGACAGGGGGCCGGGGAGCTGTTTTTT
CDR3aa: CASSPLGPGQGAGELFF

v_gene: TRBV11-2
len: 14
abundance: few
d_gene: NA
j_gene: TRBJ1-4
CDR3nt: TGTGCCAGCAGCCAATCCGGGTCTAATGAAAAACTGTTTTTT
CDR3aa: CASSQSGSNEKLFF

v_gene: TRBV20-1
len: 13
abundance: NA
d_gene: TRBD1
j_gene: TRBJ1-1
CDR3nt: TGCAGTGCTAGCCGAGGGGGCAACACTGAAGCTTTCTTT
CDR3aa: CSASRGGNTEAFF